This T cell receptor (beta chain) stems from a study of T cells in Graves' hyperthyroidism and ophthalmopathy. Amplified TCR beta CDR3 regions derived from RNA transcripts. The primer set for the first-round RT-PCR of the TCR CDR3 was HTBI. In TCRdb, the multiplex PCR reads were re-called with MiXCR into one record per CDR3 protein. This sample has 400,000 to 550,000 distinct CDR3 sequences, with about 24% found just once. Study observations and caveats: Most thyroid clonotypes that were expanded above 0.001 also turned up in blood.

A Clinical Activity Score of at least 3, a NOSPECS grade of at least 4 and a duration under 3 months were recorded in the ophthalmopathy patients. Fresh peripheral blood, more than 8 ml of it, supplied the PBMCs. With respect to this clonotype: The antigen is not known.

Germline V gene sequence: CDR1 MNHEY, CDR2 SMNVEV (reference sequence). Trimming shortened V by 5 bases and J by 2 bases, and 15 bases separated the two germline ends. The CDR3 totals 15 residues. The sequence derives from a woman in her thirties with Graves' ophthalmopathy. Sequenced material: blood. The chain uses TRBV27 and TRBJ2-5, with D perhaps TRBD1 or TRBD2 (5 bases each). CDR3 sequence (DNA): TGTGCCAGCAGTCCCCTCCAGGGACGGCAAGAGACCCAGTACTTC. Translation: CASSPLQGRQETQYF.